This T cell receptor beta chain appears in the sequencing data of a study of cytomegalovirus exposure and HLA in healthy donors. The primer mix had 60 Vbeta and 13 Jbeta primers. Data came from immunoSEQ multiplex PCR; TCRdb stores just in-frame clones and leaves some out. The table shows about 200,000 clones, with around 80% occurring only once. The V segment lost 7 bases and the J segment 11 bases; nucleotides outside the gene matches: 9. The CDR3 is 12 residues long. Germline V gene data show CDR1 as MNHNS and CDR2 as SASEGT. The chain is built from TRBV6-1 and TRBJ2-3; 7 bases fit TRBD2. This receptor was taken from a male donor in good health and CMV-seronegative. Sequenced material: PBMCs. The CDR3 protein is CASKAGSSKQYF. CDR3 sequence (DNA): TGTGCCAGCAAAGCGGGAAGTAGTAAGCAGTATTTT.